There are many counts of the clone carrying this T cell receptor beta chain. Its antigen remains unidentified. The source of the sample is a study of metastatic and nonmetastatic thyroid tumors. As for the study in general: Comparison of repertoires was carried out across blood and tumor or nodule tissue from malignant and benign thyroid patients.

Patients underwent thyroid surgery, and none had received any treatment before it. The germline CDR1 and CDR2 sequences are KGHDR and SFDVKD. This CDR3 has 13 amino acids. Trimming removed 2 bases from V and 8 bases from J, with 9 bases in between. Original methodology: Clinicopathological groups supplied CDR3 differences that were used to build a distant-metastasis classifier for papillary thyroid cancer. TCRdb re-called the PCR reads with MiXCR. The V and J calls were not made by the authors but by TCRdb's processing. Of 25,000 to 40,000 clones in the sample, approximately 19% are singletons; the top ten hold around a fifth. Regarding the study as a whole: A significant increase in TCR beta diversity was reportedly seen in malignant thyroid tumors relative to benign nodules, in blood and tumor.

The gene calls are TRBV24-1 and TRBJ2-1; D gene unclear. Sequenced sample: blood. The sequence derives from a female donor with papillary thyroid cancer or a benign thyroid nodule (not recorded which). Some clones in this sample may be carry-over from other donors' samples. CDR3: CATSDSRRDEQFF. CDR3 bases: TGTGCCACCAGTGATTCGCGCCGGGATGAGCAGTTCTTC.